These 11 T cell receptor beta chains originate from one sample sequenced in a study of spatial heterogeneity in lung cancer. The sample's time point: blood at routine non-recurrence follow-up after resection. TCRdb used MiXCR to reprocess the 5' RACE reads, holding one entry per CDR3 protein. Of roughly 110,000 distinct CDR3 sequences listed, approximately 10% are singletons. This sample comprised PBMCs, obtained at follow-up. These receptors were collected from a female donor with early-stage non-small cell lung cancer.

In its sample, this clonotype was seen a few times. The chain has TRBV20-1 and TRBJ1-1; D uncertain. CDR1 is DFQATT and CDR2 is SNEGSKA in the germline V gene (reference sequence). This CDR3 comprises 14 residues. Trimming left V 4 bases short and J 1 base short, with 13 bases between. The CDR3 here is CSATTRAPNTEAFF. CDR3 nucleotides: TGCAGTGCTACTACCCGGGCCCCGAACACTGAAGCTTTCTTT.

This rearrangement joins TRBV20-1 to TRBJ2-4; no reliable D call. This CDR3 has 14 amino acids. V was pared by 6 bases and J by 6 bases, with 18 bases between. The germline V gene encodes CDR1 DFQATT and CDR2 SNEGSKA (reference sequence). The CDR3 DNA is TGCAGTGCCCGTTCCCCGAGTCCATTAAACATTCAGTACTTC. This translates into CSARSPSPLNIQYF.

This sequence joins TRBV7-6 and TRBJ2-3, with 7 bases aligning to TRBD1. The V gene end was trimmed by 5 bases and the J gene end by 1 base; junction bases not matched to a gene: 9. Germline V CDR1 and CDR2: SGHVS, FNYEAQ. CDR3 size: 16 residues. In nucleotides, the CDR3 is TGTGCCAGCAGCGGGGGTTTAGGACAGGGCACAGATACGCAGTATTTT. It codes for CASSGGLGQGTDTQYF.

This clonotype was observed many times. V and J are TRBV6-5 and TRBJ2-1; D gene uncertain. V dropped 4 bases and J dropped 0 bases, with 4 bases sitting between them. The CDR3 is 13 residues long. Germline V CDR1 and CDR2: MNHEY, SVGAGI. For the CDR3, the DNA is TGTGCCAGCAGTTCCCGCTCCTACAATGAGCAGTTCTTC. It encodes CASSSRSYNEQFF.

The CDR3 region has the DNA TGTGCCAGCTCACGCGGACAGGGATACACAGAGACCCAGTACTTC. Translating it yields CASSRGQGYTETQYF. The chain couples TRBV18 to TRBJ2-5, with 8 positions matching TRBD1. Per germline, CDR1 KGHSH and CDR2 LQKENI. This CDR3 comprises 15 residues. V shed 4 bases, J shed 4 bases, and the junction held 8 bases outside the gene matches.

This clonotype was found many times. V is TRBV12-3 or TRBV12-4 and J is TRBJ1-2; no reliable D call. V shed 5 bases and J shed 5 bases, with 9 bases lying between them. CDR3 length: 12 residues. Written as DNA, the CDR3 is TGTGCCAGCAGTAGTACGTCTTATGGCTACACCTTC. Amino acid sequence: CASSSTSYGYTF.

This clonotype was seen many times. The V call is TRBV11-2, the J call TRBJ2-3, with D perhaps matching TRBD1 or TRBD2 (6 bases each). Germline assignment: CDR1 SGHAT and CDR2 FQNNGV. Trimming left V 1 base short and J 2 bases short, with 7 bases between. This CDR3 has 14 residues. For the CDR3, the DNA is TGTGCCAGCAGCTTAGGGGGGGCCACAGATACGCAGTATTTT. Its translation is CASSLGGATDTQYF.

The chain couples TRBV15 to TRBJ2-4; 7 bases align to TRBD1. CDR3 length equals 19 residues. V was pared by 2 bases and J by 0 bases, with 13 bases of the junction left unmatched. The germline V gene has CDR1 LNHNV and CDR2 YYDKDF (reference sequence). CDR3 protein: CATSRLSRDSQLAKNIQYF. CDR3 DNA: TGTGCCACCAGCAGACTTAGCCGGGACAGCCAACTAGCCAAAAACATTCAGTACTTC.

This clonotype appeared many times. The chain has TRBV28 and TRBJ2-5; no reliable D call. With 5 bases removed from V and 5 bases from J, the gap between germline ends came to 18 bases. This CDR3 has 15 residues. The germline CDR1 and CDR2 sequences are MDHEN and SYDVKM. The CDR3 sequence: CASSGPGSWVETQYF. As DNA, the CDR3 is TGTGCCAGCAGTGGTCCGGGCTCTTGGGTGGAGACCCAGTACTTC.

This clonotype was observed a handful of times. The rearrangement joins TRBV20-1 to TRBJ1-6, with 8 nucleotides matching TRBD1. Trimming at V came to 1 base and at J to 8 bases, leaving 4 bases not matched to a gene. CDR1 is DFQATT, CDR2 SNEGSKA, per germline (reference sequence). CDR3 length: 14 residues. DNA for the CDR3: TGCAGTGCTAGAGGAGTCAGGGGGCATTCACCCCTCCACTTT. Protein: CSARGVRGHSPLHF.

J is TRBJ2-4 and V is TRBV29-1, with D possibly being TRBD2 (5 bases). The germline gives CDR1 SQVTM, CDR2 ANQGSEA. The CDR3 covers 14 residues. With 1 base removed from V and 2 bases from J, the gap between germline ends came to 9 bases. The CDR3 loop is CSVEGAETKNIQYF. In DNA, the CDR3 is TGCAGCGTTGAAGGAGCGGAGACCAAAAACATTCAGTACTTC. The variable domain in full, with the rest retrieved from reference TRBV29-1 and TRBJ2-4, is SAVISQKPSRDICQRGTSLTIQCQVDSQVTMMFWYRQQPGQSLTLIATANQGSEATYESGFVIDKFPISRPNLTFSTLTVSNMSPEDSSIYLCSVEGAETKNIQYFGAGTRLSVL.